A selection of T cell receptor beta chains follows, all from one sample in a study of T cells in Graves' hyperthyroidism and ophthalmopathy. TCRdb independently ran MiXCR on the multiplex PCR reads; one entry per CDR3 protein. The sample contains 400,000 to 600,000 distinct CDR3 sequences, roughly 20% of which appear only once. Input material: blood. Source of these receptors: a young man with Graves' hyperthyroidism. CDR3s include the opening cysteine and the closing phenylalanine or tryptophan. Fields, in order: D gene, V gene, J gene, clone size, CDR3 DNA, CDR3 protein. D genes are given only for firm matches. Size values are once, few and many counts, or a class for expanded clones, and some rows have none.

>NA|TRBV19|TRBJ1-2|many
TGTGCCAGTTCTTCTATCCTACACAATTCCTTTGGCTACACCTTC
CASSSILHNSFGYTF
>TRBD2|TRBV11-2|TRBJ2-5|once
TGTGCCAGCAACTCCCTAAGGGCTAGCGGGGGTGAAGAGACCCAGTACTTC
CASNSLRASGGEETQYF
>NA|TRBV7-8|TRBJ1-2|many
TGTGCCAGCAGCCTCTCGACAGAGTATGGCTACACCTTC
CASSLSTEYGYTF
>TRBD1|TRBV12-3/TRBV12-4|TRBJ1-6|many
TGTGCCAGCAGCCCCTCAGGGACAGGGGTTTCACCCCTCCACTTT
CASSPSGTGVSPLHF
>NA|TRBV5-1|TRBJ1-2|NA
TGCGCCAGCAGCTTGAGACAATCAGATGTTCATGGCTACACCTTC
CASSLRQSDVHGYTF
>NA|TRBV20-1|TRBJ2-7|NA
TGCAGTGCTAGTAAGGACAAAGCCTACGAGCAGTACTTC
CSASKDKAYEQYF
>NA|TRBV2|TRBJ1-3|many
TGTGCCAGCAGTGATGAGAGTACGGGACATCTTTTT
CASSDESTGHLF
>NA|TRBV2|TRBJ2-5|many
TGTGCCAGCAGTGAAGGCAGGGGAGAGACCCAGTACTTC
CASSEGRGETQYF
>NA|TRBV5-5|TRBJ1-5|few
TGTGCCAGCTCCCTTTTCGGGGGTCGGAGTCAGCCCCAGCATTTT
CASSLFGGRSQPQHF
>NA|TRBV12-3/TRBV12-4|TRBJ1-5|NA
TGTGCCAGCAGTCCGGGCGGGTTGCCCCAGCATTTT
CASSPGGLPQHF
>NA|TRBV12-3/TRBV12-4|TRBJ2-7|many
TGTGCCAGCAGTTCCTCGGGGGCGCGAAAGGCCGAGCAGTACTTC
CASSSSGARKAEQYF
>TRBD1|TRBV9|TRBJ2-7|many
TGTGCCAGCAGCTCCGGGACAGGAGAGACCTACGAGCAGTACTTC
CASSSGTGETYEQYF
>NA|TRBV15|TRBJ2-5|many
TGTGCCACCAGCAGGGGGAGGGAGACCCAGTACTTC
CATSRGRETQYF
>NA|TRBV29-1|TRBJ2-5|NA
TGCAGCGTTGAAGGAGGACTAACAGTGCGGGGGACCCAGTACTTC
CSVEGGLTVRGTQYF
>TRBD1|TRBV11-1|TRBJ2-7|many
TGTGCCAGCAGCACGACAGGGGACTACGAGCAGTACTTC
CASSTTGDYEQYF
>NA|TRBV5-1|TRBJ1-3|NA
TGCGCCAGCAGTGCCGGACCACGTCTCGGAAACACCATATATTTT
CASSAGPRLGNTIYF
>TRBD2|TRBV20-1|TRBJ2-3|few
TGCAGTGTTGCGACTAGCGGGGCGGGAGATACGCAGTATTTT
CSVATSGAGDTQYF
>NA|TRBV18|TRBJ2-7|few
TGTGCCAGCTCAGGGGACATCTACTCCTACGAGCAGTACTTC
CASSGDIYSYEQYF
>NA|TRBV28|TRBJ2-6|many
TGTGCCAGCAGTTTACCCCAGACAAACTCTGGGGCCAACGTCCTGACTTTC
CASSLPQTNSGANVLTF
>TRBD1|TRBV12-3/TRBV12-4|TRBJ2-7|many
TGTGCCAGCAGCTTGGACAGGGTCGCCGGGGAGCAGTACTTC
CASSLDRVAGEQYF
>NA|TRBV20-1|TRBJ1-5|NA
TGCAGTGCTAGAGACCTAGACAGACCTCAGCCCCAGCATTTT
CSARDLDRPQPQHF
>NA|TRBV19|TRBJ2-5|many
TGTGCCAGTAGTATAAGCTCCGCCGGACAAGAGACCCAGTACTTC
CASSISSAGQETQYF
>TRBD2|TRBV15|TRBJ2-5|many
TGTGCCACCAGCAGGCCGGGACTAGTGAGAGAGACCCAGTACTTC
CATSRPGLVRETQYF
>NA|TRBV6-1|TRBJ1-5|many
TGTGCCAGCAGTGAACGGGGGCCAAGTAACCAGCCCCAGCATTTT
CASSERGPSNQPQHF
>NA|TRBV28|TRBJ1-1|many
TGTGCCAGCAGTCCGCTCGGACTGAACACTGAAGCTTTCTTT
CASSPLGLNTEAFF
>NA|TRBV7-9|TRBJ2-5|many
TGTGCCAGCAGCCCCCAGACGATGCAGGCCCAAGAGACCCAGTACTTC
CASSPQTMQAQETQYF
>NA|TRBV10-3|TRBJ1-1|once
TGTGCCACCCTTGCAAGGACCGGGGACACTGAAGCCTTCTTT
CATLARTGDTEAFF
>NA|TRBV12-5|TRBJ1-1|many
TGTGCTAGTGGTTTGGTACCTGGTAGTGCCCCGAACACTGAAGCTTTCTTT
CASGLVPGSAPNTEAFF
>TRBD2|TRBV11-3|TRBJ2-2|NA
TGTGCCAGCAGCTTAGGACCAGGGCTAGCGGGAGTCGACGGCACCGGGGAGCTGTTTTTT
CASSLGPGLAGVDGTGELFF
>NA|TRBV5-1|TRBJ2-7|NA
TGCGCCAGCAGCTTGGCCGTAGGTTGGGACGAGCAGTACTTC
CASSLAVGWDEQYF